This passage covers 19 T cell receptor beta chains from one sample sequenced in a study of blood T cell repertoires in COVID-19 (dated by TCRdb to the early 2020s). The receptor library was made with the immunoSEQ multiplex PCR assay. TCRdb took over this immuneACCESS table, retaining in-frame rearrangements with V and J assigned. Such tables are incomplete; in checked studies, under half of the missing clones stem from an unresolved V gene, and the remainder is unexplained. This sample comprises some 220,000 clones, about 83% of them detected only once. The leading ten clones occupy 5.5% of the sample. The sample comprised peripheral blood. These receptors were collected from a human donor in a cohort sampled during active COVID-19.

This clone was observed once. In nucleotides, the CDR3 is TGTGCCAGCAGCCAAGAAGGGACAGGGGGCCGGGCTTTCTTT. As protein: CASSQEGTGGRAFF. The genes are TRBV3-1 (or the pseudogene TRBV3-2) and TRBJ1-1; 12 bases align to TRBD1. Per the germline V gene, CDR1 is LGHDT and CDR2 is YNNKEL (reference sequence). The CDR3 is 14 residues long. The trim removed 0 bases at V and 11 bases at J, leaving 4 bases unmatched.

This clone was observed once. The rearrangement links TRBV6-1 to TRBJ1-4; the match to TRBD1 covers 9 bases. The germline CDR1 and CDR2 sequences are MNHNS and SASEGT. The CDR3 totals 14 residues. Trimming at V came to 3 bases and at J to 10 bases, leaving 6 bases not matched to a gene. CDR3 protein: CASSEDRGRGKLFF. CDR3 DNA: TGTGCCAGCAGTGAGGACAGGGGTCGGGGAAAACTGTTTTTT.

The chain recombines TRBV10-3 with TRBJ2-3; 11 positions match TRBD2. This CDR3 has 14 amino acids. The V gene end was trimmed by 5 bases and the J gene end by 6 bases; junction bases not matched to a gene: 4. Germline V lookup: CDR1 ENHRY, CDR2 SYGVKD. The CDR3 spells CAISPGLAEDTQYF. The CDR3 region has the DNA TGTGCCATCAGTCCGGGACTAGCGGAGGATACGCAGTATTTT.

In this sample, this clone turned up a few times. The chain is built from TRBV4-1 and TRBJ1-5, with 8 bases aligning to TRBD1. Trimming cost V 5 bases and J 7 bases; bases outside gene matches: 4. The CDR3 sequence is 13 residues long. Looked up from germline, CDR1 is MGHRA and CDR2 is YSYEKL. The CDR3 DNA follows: TGCGCCAGCAGCTTCGACAGGGGCCAGCCCCAGCATTTT. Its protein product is CASSFDRGQPQHF.

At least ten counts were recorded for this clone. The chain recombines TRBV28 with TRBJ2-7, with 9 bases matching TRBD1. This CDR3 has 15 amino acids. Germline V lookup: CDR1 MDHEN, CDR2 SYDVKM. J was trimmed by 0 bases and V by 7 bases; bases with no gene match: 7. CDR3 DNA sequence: TGTGCCAGCACCCGGACAGGGGCCTCCTCCTACGAGCAGTACTTC. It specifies CASTRTGASSYEQYF.

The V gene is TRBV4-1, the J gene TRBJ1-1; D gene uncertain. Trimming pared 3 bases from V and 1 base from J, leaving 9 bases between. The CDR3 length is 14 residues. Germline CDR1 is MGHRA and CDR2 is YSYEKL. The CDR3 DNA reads TGCGCCAGCAGCCAGGCCGACACGAACACTGAAGCTTTCTTT. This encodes CASSQADTNTEAFF.

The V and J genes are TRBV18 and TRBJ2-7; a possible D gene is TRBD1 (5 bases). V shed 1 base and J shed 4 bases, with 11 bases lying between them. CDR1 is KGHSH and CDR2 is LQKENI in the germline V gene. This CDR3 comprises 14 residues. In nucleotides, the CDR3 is TGTGCCAGCTCACCACTACAGGATGGATACGAGCAGTACTTC. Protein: CASSPLQDGYEQYF.

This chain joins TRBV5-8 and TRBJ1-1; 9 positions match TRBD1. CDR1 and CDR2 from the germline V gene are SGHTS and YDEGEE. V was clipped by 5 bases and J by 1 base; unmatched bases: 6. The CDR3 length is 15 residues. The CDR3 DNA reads TGTGCCAGCAGGGAACAGGGGGCGAGGAACACTGAAGCTTTCTTT. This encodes CASREQGARNTEAFF.

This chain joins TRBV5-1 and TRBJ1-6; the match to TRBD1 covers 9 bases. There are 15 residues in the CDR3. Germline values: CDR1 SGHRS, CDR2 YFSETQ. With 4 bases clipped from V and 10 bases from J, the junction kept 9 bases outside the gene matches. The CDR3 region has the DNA TGCGCCAGCAGCCTGGTCGGACAGGGGACATCACCCCTCCACTTT. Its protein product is CASSLVGQGTSPLHF.

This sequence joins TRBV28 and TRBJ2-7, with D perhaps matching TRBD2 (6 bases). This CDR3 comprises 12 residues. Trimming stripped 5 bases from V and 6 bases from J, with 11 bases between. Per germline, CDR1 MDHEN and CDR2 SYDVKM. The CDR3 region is CASSPLAFEQYF. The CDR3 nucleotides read TGTGCCAGCAGTCCACTAGCTTTCGAGCAGTACTTC.

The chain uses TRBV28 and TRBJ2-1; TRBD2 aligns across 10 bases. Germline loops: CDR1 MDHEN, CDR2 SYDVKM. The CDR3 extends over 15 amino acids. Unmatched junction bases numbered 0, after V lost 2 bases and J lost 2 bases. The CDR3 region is CASSLSGRAYNEQFF. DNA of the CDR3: TGTGCCAGCAGTTTAAGCGGGAGGGCCTACAATGAGCAGTTCTTC.

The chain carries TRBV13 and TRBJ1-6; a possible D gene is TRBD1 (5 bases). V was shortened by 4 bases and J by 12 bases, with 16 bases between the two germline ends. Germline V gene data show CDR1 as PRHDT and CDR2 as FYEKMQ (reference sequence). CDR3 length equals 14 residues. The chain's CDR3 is CASSSAQERGPLHF. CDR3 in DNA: TGTGCCAGCAGCTCGGCACAGGAGAGAGGACCCCTCCACTTT.

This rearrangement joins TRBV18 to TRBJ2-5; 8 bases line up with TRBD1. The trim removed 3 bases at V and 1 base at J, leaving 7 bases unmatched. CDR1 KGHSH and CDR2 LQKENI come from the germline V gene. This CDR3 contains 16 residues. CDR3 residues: CASSPAGTGVQETQYF. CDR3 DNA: TGTGCCAGCTCACCCGCCGGGACAGGTGTCCAAGAGACCCAGTACTTC.

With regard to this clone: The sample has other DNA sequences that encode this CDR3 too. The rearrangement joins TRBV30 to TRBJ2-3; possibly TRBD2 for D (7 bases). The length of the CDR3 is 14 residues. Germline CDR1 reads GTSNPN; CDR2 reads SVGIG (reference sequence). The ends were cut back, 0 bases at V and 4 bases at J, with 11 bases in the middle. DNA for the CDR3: TGTGCCTGGAGTGTAGGGGGGGGAGCAGATACGCAGTATTTT. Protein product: CAWSVGGGADTQYF.

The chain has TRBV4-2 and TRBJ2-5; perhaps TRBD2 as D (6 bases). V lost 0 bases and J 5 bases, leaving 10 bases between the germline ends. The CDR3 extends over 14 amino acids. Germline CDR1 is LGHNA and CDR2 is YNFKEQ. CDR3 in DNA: TGTGCCAGCAGCCAAGATGGGCGGGGCGAGACCCAGTACTTC. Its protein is CASSQDGRGETQYF.

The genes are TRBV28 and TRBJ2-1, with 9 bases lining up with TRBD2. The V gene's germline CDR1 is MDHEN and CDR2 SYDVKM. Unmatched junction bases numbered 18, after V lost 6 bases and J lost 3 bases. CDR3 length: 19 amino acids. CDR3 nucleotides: TGTGCCAGCAGCCGACCCGGGACTAGCACGAGGGGATACTACAATGAGCAGTTCTTC. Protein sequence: CASSRPGTSTRGYYNEQFF.

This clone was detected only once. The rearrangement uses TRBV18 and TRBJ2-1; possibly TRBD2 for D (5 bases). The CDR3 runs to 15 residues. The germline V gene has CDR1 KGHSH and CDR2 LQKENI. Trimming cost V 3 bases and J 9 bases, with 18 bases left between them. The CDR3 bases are TGTGCCAGCTCACCTGAGGGCCCAGACCCGGTTGAGCAGTTCTTC. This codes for CASSPEGPDPVEQFF.

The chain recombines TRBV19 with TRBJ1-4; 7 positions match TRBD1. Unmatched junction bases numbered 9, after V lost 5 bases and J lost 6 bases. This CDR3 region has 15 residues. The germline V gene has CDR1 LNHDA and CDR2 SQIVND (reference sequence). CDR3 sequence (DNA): TGTGCCAGTAGTCCACCGGGACAGCGACATGAAAAACTGTTTTTT. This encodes CASSPPGQRHEKLFF.

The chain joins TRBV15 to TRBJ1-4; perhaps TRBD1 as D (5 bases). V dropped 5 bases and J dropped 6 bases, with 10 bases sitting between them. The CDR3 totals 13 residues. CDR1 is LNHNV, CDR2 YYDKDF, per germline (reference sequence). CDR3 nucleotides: TGTGCCACCAGCGCCGACAGAGATGAAAAACTGTTTTTT. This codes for CATSADRDEKLFF.